This entry is about one T cell receptor (beta chain). The sample is drawn from a study of post-analysis software for immune sequencing data. TCR beta cDNA libraries included unique molecular identifiers. TCRdb redid the calling of the PCR reads with MiXCR, one entry per CDR3 protein. The sample includes 820,000 or so distinct CDR3 sequences, about 53% seen only once; the top ten take over 4%. The TCR comes from a girl aged 5-17 years with multiple sclerosis. Sample: blood.

The CDR3 reads CASKSGLDTDTQYF. CDR3 sequence (DNA): TGTGCCAGCAAGTCAGGACTCGACACAGATACGCAGTATTTT. The genes are TRBV6-1 and TRBJ2-3, with TRBD2 as a possible D gene (5 bases). Deletions cut 7 bases from V and 2 bases from J, with 13 bases between. The CDR3 spans 14 residues. Germline-derived CDR1 and CDR2 are MNHNS and SASEGT.